This TCR beta chain was retrieved from a study of cytomegalovirus exposure and HLA in healthy donors. This clone was found a few times. Its antigen remains unidentified. The study, taken as a whole, reports: The study recorded around 160 TCR beta chains that were cytomegalovirus-associated. Looking again later, the authors saw that most CMV-associated TCR beta chains seemed HLA-restricted. Data from an earlier analysis indicated that most TCR beta V segments were productive either about 87% or about 30% of the time.

This CDR3 spans 14 amino acids. The ends were cut back, 3 bases at V and 7 bases at J, with 10 bases in the middle. The germline CDR1 and CDR2 sequences are MRHNA and SNTAGT. Amplification used 60 Vbeta primers and 13 Jbeta primers. Sequenced by immunoSEQ multiplex PCR; TCRdb stores in-frame clones only, minus some. The sample lists about 190,000 clones, around four fifths occurring once. The sample was PBMCs. This receptor was taken from a young woman in good health and CMV-seronegative. The rearrangement joins TRBV6-4 to TRBJ1-6; D is ambiguous. The DNA of the CDR3 is TGTGCCAGCAGTGAGAGGGCCTCGAATTCACCCCTCCACTTT. Protein product: CASSERASNSPLHF.